One and the same sample provided the 14 T cell receptor beta chains below, sequenced in a study of T cell responses to AZD1222 COVID-19 vaccine. The data were produced by immunoSEQ multiplex PCR, yet TCRdb's version contains in-frame clones alone and is incomplete. The sample records fewer than 150,000 clones, 92% being singletons. Sequencing was performed on peripheral blood, taken 28 days after the second AZD1222 dose. Receptors were obtained from an adult who received the AZD1222 COVID-19 vaccine.

The sample holds a few counts of this clone. The V and J genes are TRBV13 and TRBJ1-2; 8 bases are shared with TRBD1. Trimming removed 5 bases from V and 8 bases from J; junction bases left unmatched: 22. The CDR3 length is 18 residues. The germline CDR1 and CDR2 sequences are PRHDT and FYEKMQ (reference sequence). CDR3 region: CASSGGQEDPNLKRGYTF. CDR3 bases: TGTGCCAGCAGCGGGGGACAGGAAGACCCCAACCTCAAGAGGGGCTACACCTTC. Complete variable domain (other parts from reference TRBV13 and TRBJ1-2): AAGVIQSPRHLIKEKRETATLKCYPIPRHDTVYWYQQGPGQDPQFLISFYEKMQSDKGSIPDRFSAQQFSDYHSELNMSSLELGDSALYFCASSGGQEDPNLKRGYTFGSGTRLTVV.

This clone came up once. V is TRBV9 and J is TRBJ1-4; D may be TRBD1 (6 bases). The CDR3 sequence is 14 residues long. Germline assignment: CDR1 SGDLS and CDR2 YYNGEE. V lost 0 bases and J 5 bases, leaving 8 bases between the germline ends. CDR3 sequence: CASSVGTENEKLFF. CDR3 DNA sequence: TGTGCCAGCAGCGTAGGGACAGAGAATGAAAAACTGTTTTTT.

CDR3 sequence: CASSLDSGTGLTGELFF. The CDR3 DNA follows: TGTGCCAGCAGCTTGGACTCCGGGACAGGGCTCACCGGGGAGCTGTTTTTT. This sequence joins TRBV11-2 and TRBJ2-2, with 9 bases identical to TRBD1. Germline V lookup: CDR1 SGHAT, CDR2 FQNNGV. The J segment lost 4 bases and the V segment lost 3 bases, leaving 9 bases of the junction unmatched. This CDR3 is built from 17 residues.

This clone appeared a few times. The rearrangement uses TRBV6-5 and TRBJ1-2; D is uncertain. Germline CDR1 is MNHEY and CDR2 is SVGAGI. The CDR3 consists of 15 residues. The V gene lost 2 bases and the J gene lost 4 bases, with 14 bases spanning the gap. CDR3 sequence reads: CASSYRGSLGYGYTF. Written as DNA, the CDR3 is TGTGCCAGCAGTTACCGAGGATCCCTGGGCTATGGCTACACCTTC.

The V call is TRBV14, the J call TRBJ1-2, with D possibly matching TRBD1 (6 bases). This CDR3 region has 14 residues. V was trimmed by 4 bases and J by 4 bases, leaving 13 bases between them. Germline CDR1 and CDR2: SGHDN and FVKESK. CDR3 sequence reads: CASSPLQTGYGYTF. CDR3 sequence (DNA): TGTGCCAGCAGCCCGCTACAGACAGGCTATGGCTACACCTTC.

The V gene is TRBV2, the J gene TRBJ2-5; 8 bases are a match to TRBD2. The germline CDR1 and CDR2 sequences are SNHLY and FYNNEI. This CDR3 is 15 amino acids long. Losses at the gene ends were 6 bases for V and 2 bases for J; bases not matched to a gene: 8. The CDR3 DNA reads TGTGCCAGCAGGAAGGGGTTAGCGGGACAAGAGACCCAGTACTTC. Residues: CASRKGLAGQETQYF.

This rearrangement joins TRBV9 to TRBJ1-2; 12 bases line up with TRBD1. Per the germline V gene, CDR1 is SGDLS and CDR2 is YYNGEE. Trimming at V came to 0 bases and at J to 4 bases, leaving 4 bases not matched to a gene. The CDR3 is 16 amino acids. CDR3: CASSVDTGQGAYGYTF. CDR3 DNA sequence: TGTGCCAGCAGCGTAGATACGGGACAGGGGGCCTATGGCTACACCTTC.

The V and J genes are TRBV18 and TRBJ2-5; D call uncertain. This CDR3 is 13 amino acids long. From germline, CDR1 is KGHSH and CDR2 LQKENI. Trimming took off 4 bases at V and 1 base at J, with 7 bases between the two ends. The CDR3 loop reads CASSLSFQETQYF. Here the CDR3 DNA reads TGTGCCAGCTCACTCTCCTTCCAAGAGACCCAGTACTTC.

This chain joins TRBV9 and TRBJ2-6; D unresolved. Germline assignment: CDR1 SGDLS and CDR2 YYNGEE. CDR3 size: 15 residues. Trimming shortened V by 4 bases and J by 0 bases, and 8 bases separated the two germline ends. CDR3 residues: CASSQTGSGANVLTF. DNA for the CDR3: TGTGCCAGCAGCCAGACGGGCTCTGGGGCCAACGTCCTGACTTTC.

The V and J genes are TRBV4-2 and TRBJ2-2; the D is unclear. The CDR3 runs to 13 residues. Trimming cost V 3 bases and J 6 bases, with 8 bases left between them. Germline CDR1 is LGHNA and CDR2 is YNFKEQ. The CDR3, as DNA: TGTGCCAGCAGCCATCTATCCTCCGGGGAGCTGTTTTTT. Encoded protein: CASSHLSSGELFF.

This chain connects TRBV6-5 to TRBJ1-2; a weak D match, TRBD1 (5 bases). With 11 bases removed from V and 0 bases from J, the gap between germline ends came to 16 bases. Germline V gene lookup returns CDR1 MNHEY and CDR2 SVGAGI. The CDR3 runs to 14 residues. The CDR3 reads CADSLASSNYGYTF. The CDR3, as DNA: TGTGCCGACAGCTTGGCCAGCTCTAACTATGGCTACACCTTC.

The genes are TRBV6-5 and TRBJ1-5; D unclear. Trimming took off 6 bases at V and 9 bases at J, with 15 bases between the two ends. Germline assignment: CDR1 MNHEY and CDR2 SVGAGI. CDR3 size: 13 residues. The CDR3 bases are TGTGCCAGCAGCCTCGGTCACCTGGGGCCCCAGCATTTT. Translation gives CASSLGHLGPQHF.

CDR3 in DNA: TGTGCCAGCGGGGGGCCTAGCGGAAGCTACGAGCAGTACTTC. Its translation is CASGGPSGSYEQYF. This chain connects TRBV28 to TRBJ2-7, with TRBD2 as a possible D gene (7 bases). CDR3 length equals 14 residues. The ends were cut back, 8 bases at V and 3 bases at J, with 17 bases in the middle. Germline CDR1 is MDHEN and CDR2 is SYDVKM. Full variable domain (missing parts from reference TRBV28 and TRBJ2-7): DVKVTQSSRYLVKRTGEKVFLECVQDMDHENMFWYRQDPGLGLRLIYFSYDVKMKEKGDIPEGYSVSREKKERFSLILESASTNQTSMYLCASGGPSGSYEQYFGPGTRLTVT.

The chain is built from TRBV3-1 (or the pseudogene TRBV3-2) and TRBJ2-3, with a possible D match to TRBD2 (6 bases). V was trimmed by 0 bases and J by 5 bases, leaving 12 bases between them. The CDR3 has 15 amino acids. Germline V CDR1 and CDR2: LGHDT, YNNKEL (reference sequence). The CDR3 region is CASSQDEGAGDTQYF. The CDR3 nucleotides are TGTGCCAGCAGCCAAGACGAGGGAGCGGGAGATACGCAGTATTTT.